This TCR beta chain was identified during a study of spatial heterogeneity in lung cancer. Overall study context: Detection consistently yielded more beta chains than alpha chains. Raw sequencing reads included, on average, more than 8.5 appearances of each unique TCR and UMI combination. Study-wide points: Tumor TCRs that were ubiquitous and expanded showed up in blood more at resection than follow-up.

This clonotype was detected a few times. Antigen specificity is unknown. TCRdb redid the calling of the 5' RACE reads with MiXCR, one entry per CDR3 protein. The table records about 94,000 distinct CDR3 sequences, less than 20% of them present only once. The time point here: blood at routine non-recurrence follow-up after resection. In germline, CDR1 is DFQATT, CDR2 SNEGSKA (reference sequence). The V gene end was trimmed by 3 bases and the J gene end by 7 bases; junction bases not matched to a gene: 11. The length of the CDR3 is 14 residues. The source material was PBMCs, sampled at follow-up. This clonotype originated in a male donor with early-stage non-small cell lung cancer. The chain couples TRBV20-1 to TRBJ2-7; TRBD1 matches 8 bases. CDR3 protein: CSARPQGARGEQYV. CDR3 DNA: TGCAGTGCTAGGCCCCAGGGGGCAAGGGGTGAGCAGTACGTC.